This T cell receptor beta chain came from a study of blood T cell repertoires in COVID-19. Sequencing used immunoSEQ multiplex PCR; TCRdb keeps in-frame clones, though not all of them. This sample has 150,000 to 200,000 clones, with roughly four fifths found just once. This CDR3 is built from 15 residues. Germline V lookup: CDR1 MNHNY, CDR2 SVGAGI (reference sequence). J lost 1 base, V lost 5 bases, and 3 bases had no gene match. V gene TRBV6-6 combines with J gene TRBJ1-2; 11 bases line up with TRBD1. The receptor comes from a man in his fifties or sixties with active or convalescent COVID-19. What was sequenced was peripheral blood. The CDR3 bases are TGTGCCAGCAGTCGGGGACAGGGGGATAACTATGGCTACACCTTC. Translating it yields CASSRGQGDNYGYTF.